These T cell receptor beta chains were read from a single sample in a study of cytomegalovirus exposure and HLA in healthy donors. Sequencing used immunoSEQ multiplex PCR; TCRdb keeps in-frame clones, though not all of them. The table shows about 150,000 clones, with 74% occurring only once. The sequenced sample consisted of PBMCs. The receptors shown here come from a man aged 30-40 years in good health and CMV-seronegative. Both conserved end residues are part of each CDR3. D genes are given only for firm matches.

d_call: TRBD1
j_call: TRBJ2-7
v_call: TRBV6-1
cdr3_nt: TGTGCCAGCCTGGGACAGACCTCCTACGAGCAGTACTTC
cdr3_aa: CASLGQTSYEQYF

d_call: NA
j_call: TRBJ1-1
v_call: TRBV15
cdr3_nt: TGTGCCACCAGCAGAGCCTCCGGGGTCATGAACACTGAAGCTTTCTTT
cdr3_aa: CATSRASGVMNTEAFF

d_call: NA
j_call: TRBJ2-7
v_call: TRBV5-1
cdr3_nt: TGCGCCAGCAGCTTGGCCGGTGGACAAGCCTACGAGCAGTACTTC
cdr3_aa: CASSLAGGQAYEQYF

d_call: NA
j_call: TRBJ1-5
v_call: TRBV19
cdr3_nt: TGTGCCAGTGGTATCCCCCGCAACAGGGATCAGCCCCAGCATTTT
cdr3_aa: CASGIPRNRDQPQHF

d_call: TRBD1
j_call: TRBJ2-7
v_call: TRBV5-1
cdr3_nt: TGCGCCAGCAGCCTGACAGGGGGGTACTACGAGCAGTACTTC
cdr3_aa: CASSLTGGYYEQYF

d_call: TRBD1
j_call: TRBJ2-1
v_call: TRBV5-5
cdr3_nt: TGTGCCAGCAGCCCCAGGACAGGAAACAATGAGCAGTTCTTC
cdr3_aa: CASSPRTGNNEQFF

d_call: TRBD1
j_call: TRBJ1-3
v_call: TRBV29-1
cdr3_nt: TGCAGCGCTTCAGGGGGCTCTGGAAACACCATATATTTT
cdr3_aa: CSASGGSGNTIYF

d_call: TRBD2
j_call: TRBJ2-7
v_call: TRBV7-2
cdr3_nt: TGTGCCAGCAGCAACATAGCGGGCCTCTCCTACGAGCAGTACTTC
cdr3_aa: CASSNIAGLSYEQYF

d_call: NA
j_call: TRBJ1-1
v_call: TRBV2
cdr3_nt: TGTGCCAGCAGTTCTTCCGGGGTGGTGACTGAAGCTTTCTTT
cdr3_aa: CASSSSGVVTEAFF

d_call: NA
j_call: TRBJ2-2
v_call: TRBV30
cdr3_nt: TGTGCCTGGAGTGAAACAGGGTACACCGGGGAGCTGTTTTTT
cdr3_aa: CAWSETGYTGELFF

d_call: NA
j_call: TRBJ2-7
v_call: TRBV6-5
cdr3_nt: TGTGCCAGCGGGACTCCGGGACCTTACTACGAGCAGTACTTC
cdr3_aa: CASGTPGPYYEQYF